This T cell receptor (beta chain) was documented in a study of shared clonotypes between healthy human individuals. General observations from the study: Sampling covered nothing but blood. Tissue TCR repertoires likely differ from those found in blood. Roughly 5% was the fraction of naive CD4 clonotypes found shared across a few donors.

Terminally differentiated effector memory CD45RA+ cells were excluded from the naive CD8 cells, which were CD45RO-negative and positively selected for CCR7. The V and J ends lost 6 bases and 1 base, in that order; junction bases with no gene match: 14. CDR1 is SGHAT, CDR2 FQNNGV, per germline. The CDR3 extends over 17 amino acids. About this clone itself: As yet, its antigen is unknown.

The table came from immunoSEQ multiplex PCR; TCRdb's copy has only in-frame clones and leaves some out. This sample carries 2 million to 2.5 million clones, less than 95% of them seen once, and the ten largest clones take about 1.1%. The TCR was taken from a man aged 18 to 30 in good health. The sequenced sample consisted of naive CD8+ T cells sorted from blood. This chain connects TRBV11-2 to TRBJ2-7; TRBD1 matches 8 bases. In nucleotides, the CDR3 is TGTGCCAGCAGTTTAAGGTCTAGGACAGGGCAGTCCTACGAGCAGTACTTC. This translates into CASSLRSRTGQSYEQYF.